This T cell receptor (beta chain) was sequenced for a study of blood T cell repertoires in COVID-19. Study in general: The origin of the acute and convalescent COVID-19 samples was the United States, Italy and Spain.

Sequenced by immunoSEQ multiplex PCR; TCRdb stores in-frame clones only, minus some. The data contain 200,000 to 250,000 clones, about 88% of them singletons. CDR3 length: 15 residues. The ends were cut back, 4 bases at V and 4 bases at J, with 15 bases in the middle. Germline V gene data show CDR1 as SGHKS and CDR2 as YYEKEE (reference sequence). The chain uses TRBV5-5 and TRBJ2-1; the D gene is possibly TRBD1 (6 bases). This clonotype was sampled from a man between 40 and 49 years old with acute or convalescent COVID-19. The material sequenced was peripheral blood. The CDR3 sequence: CASSPRGSGYNEQFF. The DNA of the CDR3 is TGTGCCAGCAGCCCAAGGGGGTCAGGATACAATGAGCAGTTCTTC.